The next 17 T cell receptor beta chains were all read from a single sample in a study of OX40 agonist ivuxolimab in advanced cancers. Data came from immunoSEQ multiplex PCR; TCRdb stores just in-frame clones and leaves some out. The sample holds some 60,000 clones; roughly 89% are singletons and the top ten take more than 13%. The sample in question was CD4+ or CD8+ T cells sorted from blood, obtained in a trial of the OX40 agonist ivuxolimab. The receptors here all came from an adult with an advanced solid tumor such as melanoma, head and neck, liver or kidney cancer.

This chain uses TRBV28 with TRBJ1-5; D remains unclear. CDR1 is MDHEN and CDR2 is SYDVKM in the germline V gene. Trimming left V 3 bases short and J 6 bases short, with 3 bases between. This CDR3 has 11 amino acids. CDR3 loop: CASSLAQPQHF. In DNA, the CDR3 is TGTGCCAGCAGTTTGGCTCAGCCCCAGCATTTT. Together with reference TRBV28 and TRBJ1-5, the CDR3 gives the full variable domain: DVKVTQSSRYLVKRTGEKVFLECVQDMDHENMFWYRQDPGLGLRLIYFSYDVKMKEKGDIPEGYSVSREKKERFSLILESASTNQTSMYLCASSLAQPQHFGDGTRLSIL.

The J gene is TRBJ2-7, the V gene TRBV6-5; D unresolved. CDR3 length equals 13 residues. V was cut by 5 bases and J by 3 bases, with 11 bases left in between. Germline V lookup: CDR1 MNHEY, CDR2 SVGAGI. CDR3 amino acids: CASSRPPVYEQYF. Written as DNA, the CDR3 is TGTGCCAGCAGTCGGCCCCCAGTCTACGAGCAGTACTTC.

The CDR3 coding sequence is TGTGCCAGCTCCCACGACAGGCCCCAACTACACGAGCAGTACTTC. The encoded protein is CASSHDRPQLHEQYF. The chain is built from TRBV18 and TRBJ2-7; a possible D gene is TRBD1 (6 bases). V shed 6 bases and J shed 5 bases, with 20 bases lying between them. Germline CDR1 is KGHSH and CDR2 is LQKENI. The CDR3 runs to 15 residues. Full variable domain (remainder filled in from reference TRBV18 and TRBJ2-7): NAGVMQNPRHLVRRRGQEARLRCSPMKGHSHVYWYRQLPEEGLKFMVYLQKENIIDESGMPKERFSAEFPKEGPSILRIQQVVRGDSAAYFCASSHDRPQLHEQYFGPGTRLTVT.

This chain joins TRBV7-2 and TRBJ2-5; perhaps TRBD1 as D (5 bases). In germline, CDR1 is SGHTA, CDR2 FQGNSA. Trimming removed 5 bases from V and 5 bases from J, with 9 bases in between. The CDR3 contains 12 residues. In nucleotides, the CDR3 is TGTGCCAGCAGCCCGTCAGGGGAGACCCAGTACTTC. It encodes CASSPSGETQYF.

CDR3 bases: TGTGCCAGCAGCCTCAGGGGGACAGGGAGAAGCCAGCCCCAGCATTTT. Amino acid sequence: CASSLRGTGRSQPQHF. The genes are TRBV5-6 and TRBJ1-5, with 9 bases that match TRBD1. The V segment lost 4 bases and the J segment 7 bases; nucleotides outside the gene matches: 12. The CDR3 totals 16 residues. Germline V gene sequence: CDR1 SGHDT, CDR2 YYEEEE.

The chain carries TRBV5-5 and TRBJ2-5; TRBD2 aligns across 9 bases. Germline trimming cut 8 bases from V and 5 bases from J; bases unmatched to any gene: 7. CDR1 and CDR2 from the germline V gene are SGHKS and YYEKEE (reference sequence). The CDR3 sequence is 13 residues long. This CDR3 is CASSREGLETQYF. In nucleotides, the CDR3 is TGTGCCAGTTCGCGGGAGGGCCTCGAGACCCAGTACTTC.

The CDR3 here is CATSRGGGSNYGYTF. CDR3 sequence (DNA): TGTGCCACCAGCAGAGGGGGGGGGTCTAACTATGGCTACACCTTC. V and J are TRBV15 and TRBJ1-2; TRBD1 might be the D (5 bases). There are 15 residues in the CDR3. V lost 1 base, J lost 0 bases, and 9 bases lay in between. Looked up from germline, CDR1 is LNHNV and CDR2 is YYDKDF (reference sequence).

J is TRBJ2-2 and V is TRBV5-1; no clear D gene. The CDR3 spans 13 residues. Germline V gene lookup returns CDR1 SGHRS and CDR2 YFSETQ. Between the trimmed V and J ends, which lost 4 bases and 2 bases, there was a span of 6 bases. Here the CDR3 DNA reads TGCGCCAGCAGCACCGGAAACACCGGGGAGCTGTTTTTT. Amino acids: CASSTGNTGELFF. Combining the CDR3 with reference TRBV5-1 and TRBJ2-2 gives the whole variable domain KAGVTQTPRYLIKTRGQQVTLSCSPISGHRSVSWYQQTPGQGLQFLFEYFSETQRNKGNFPGRFSGRQFSNSRSEMNVSTLELGDSALYLCASSTGNTGELFFGEGSRLTVL.

CDR3 loop: CASSLDLGSAEQYF. CDR3 sequence (DNA): TGTGCCAGCAGCTTAGATCTTGGGTCAGCTGAGCAGTACTTC. The rearrangement uses TRBV11-2 and TRBJ2-7, with D hard to call. The length of the CDR3 is 14 residues. Germline V CDR1 and CDR2: SGHAT, FQNNGV. Trimming cost V 0 bases and J 7 bases, with 13 bases left between them. The full variable domain, rest sourced from reference TRBV11-2 and TRBJ2-7, is EAGVAQSPRYKIIEKRQSVAFWCNPISGHATLYWYQQILGQGPKLLIQFQNNGVVDDSQLPKDRFSAERLKGVDSTLKIQPAKLEDSAVYLCASSLDLGSAEQYFGPGTRLTVT.

The chain uses TRBV6-5 and TRBJ2-7; the D call may be TRBD1 or TRBD2 (6 bases each). Trimming shortened V by 8 bases and J by 3 bases, and 20 bases separated the two germline ends. CDR3 length: 15 residues. Germline V gives CDR1 MNHEY, CDR2 SVGAGI. The CDR3 DNA is TGTGCCAGCGGTTCCAGCAGGAGGGGGGACTACGAGCAGTACTTC. Its protein product is CASGSSRRGDYEQYF.

The rearrangement links TRBV10-1 to TRBJ2-1; 12 nucleotides line up with TRBD2. The length of the CDR3 is 16 residues. The junction had 8 bases not matched to a gene; V was cut back by 1 base and J by 10 bases. Germline values: CDR1 WNHNN, CDR2 SYGVQD (reference sequence). The CDR3 loop is CASSEFRLAGEGEQFF. The CDR3, as DNA: TGCGCCAGCAGTGAGTTCCGACTAGCGGGAGAAGGAGAGCAGTTCTTC.

This chain connects TRBV5-1 to TRBJ1-2; D ambiguous. The CDR3 is 14 amino acids. With 4 bases removed from V and 3 bases from J, the gap between germline ends came to 13 bases. Germline-derived CDR1 and CDR2 are SGHRS and YFSETQ. The CDR3 loop reads CASSPEGLYYGYTF. In DNA, the CDR3 is TGCGCCAGCAGCCCAGAGGGTCTGTACTATGGCTACACCTTC. Combining the CDR3 with reference TRBV5-1 and TRBJ1-2 gives the whole variable domain KAGVTQTPRYLIKTRGQQVTLSCSPISGHRSVSWYQQTPGQGLQFLFEYFSETQRNKGNFPGRFSGRQFSNSRSEMNVSTLELGDSALYLCASSPEGLYYGYTFGSGTRLTVV.

The chain uses TRBV7-2 and TRBJ2-2; 8 nucleotides agree with TRBD2. V gave up 5 bases and J gave up 2 bases; unmatched junction bases: 7. Germline CDR1 is SGHTA and CDR2 is FQGNSA. The length of the CDR3 is 16 residues. CDR3 amino acids: CASSLGTRGNTGELFF. DNA of the CDR3: TGTGCCAGCAGCCTCGGGACTAGGGGAAACACCGGGGAGCTGTTTTTT.

The J gene is TRBJ2-1, the V gene TRBV5-6; 9 nucleotides align to TRBD2. V lost 2 bases, J lost 6 bases, and 6 bases stayed unmatched. CDR1 is SGHDT, CDR2 YYEEEE, per germline. The CDR3 is made up of 15 amino acids. The CDR3 DNA sequence: TGTGCCAGCAGCTTCATTAGCGGGAGAGGCAATGAGCAGTTCTTC. This encodes CASSFISGRGNEQFF. The entire variable domain, with the rest obtained from reference TRBV5-6 and TRBJ2-1, is as follows: DAGVTQSPTHLIKTRGQQVTLRCSPKSGHDTVSWYQQALGQGPQFIFQYYEEEERQRGNFPDRFSGHQFPNYSSELNVNALLLGDSALYLCASSFISGRGNEQFFGPGTRLTVL.

The chain recombines TRBV2 with TRBJ2-1; 9 bases are shared with TRBD2. The CDR3 is 16 amino acids. The V gene's germline CDR1 is SNHLY and CDR2 FYNNEI. V was pared by 6 bases and J by 7 bases, with 13 bases of the junction left unmatched. CDR3 protein: CASSAQGLAGRNEQFF. The CDR3 DNA is TGTGCCAGCAGCGCACAGGGGCTAGCGGGACGGAATGAGCAGTTCTTC.

The V and J genes are TRBV18 and TRBJ1-1; 9 bases line up with TRBD1. Losses at the gene ends were 5 bases for V and 4 bases for J; bases not matched to a gene: 2. The CDR3 has 13 amino acids. CDR1 is KGHSH and CDR2 is LQKENI in the germline V gene. CDR3 DNA sequence: TGTGCCAGCTCAAGACAGGGGGGCACTGAAGCTTTCTTT. Protein sequence: CASSRQGGTEAFF.

This clone was observed once. V gene TRBV28 combines with J gene TRBJ2-7, with a tentative D call TRBD1 (5 bases). This CDR3 region has 12 residues. Trimming cost V 4 bases and J 6 bases, with 10 bases left between them. Per germline, CDR1 MDHEN and CDR2 SYDVKM. The CDR3 sequence is CASSYRTGEQYF. CDR3 nucleotides: TGTGCCAGCAGTTACAGGACGGGCGAGCAGTACTTC.